These 26 T cell receptor beta chains share one sample of origin, sequenced in a study of long-term antiretroviral therapy in people with HIV. The libraries were made with immunoSEQ v3.0 at survey level. TCRdb's table, derived via immunoSEQ multiplex PCR, lists solely in-frame clones and lacks some. The data contain around 20,000 clones, around 85% of them seen just once; the ten biggest clones take up 3.5% to 5%. Sequenced material: unsorted PBMCs, taken roughly 4 years after starting antiretroviral therapy. These receptors were collected from a man younger than 30 with HIV.

The rearrangement joins TRBV6-1 to TRBJ2-7; 7 bases line up with TRBD1. From germline, CDR1 is MNHNS and CDR2 SASEGT. The CDR3 extends over 16 amino acids. V lost 4 bases, J lost 2 bases, and 11 bases stayed unmatched. CDR3: CASSGGPGQLTYEQYF. The CDR3 region has the DNA TGTGCCAGCAGTGGGGGTCCGGGACAGTTGACCTACGAGCAGTACTTC.

This clone was counted between two and nine times. The rearrangement links TRBV5-6 to TRBJ1-5; D ambiguous. The germline V gene encodes CDR1 SGHDT and CDR2 YYEEEE. This CDR3 has 12 amino acids. Deletions cut 0 bases from V and 5 bases from J, with 3 bases between. DNA for the CDR3: TGTGCCAGCAGCTTGGTCGATCAGCCCCAGCATTTT. As protein: CASSLVDQPQHF.

This chain connects TRBV19 to TRBJ1-5; D ambiguous. Germline V gene data show CDR1 as LNHDA and CDR2 as SQIVND (reference sequence). This CDR3 is 14 amino acids long. The V gene lost 5 bases and the J gene lost 1 base, with 9 bases spanning the gap. This chain's CDR3 is CASSSTGSNQPQHF. CDR3 sequence (DNA): TGTGCCAGTAGTTCGACTGGGAGCAATCAGCCCCAGCATTTT.

This clone has only one observation. The chain employs TRBV6-1 and TRBJ2-7; the match to TRBD2 covers 13 bases. J gave up 5 bases and V 6 bases, and 7 bases lay outside the gene matches. This CDR3 has 15 residues. Germline V gene sequence: CDR1 MNHNS, CDR2 SASEGT. The CDR3 loop reads CASRTQLAGGHEQYF. The DNA for the CDR3 is TGTGCCAGCAGGACCCAACTAGCGGGGGGGCACGAGCAGTACTTC.

The chain links TRBV6-1 to TRBJ1-2, with D uncertain. CDR1 MNHNS and CDR2 SASEGT come from the germline V gene. V shed 6 bases and J shed 1 base, with 3 bases lying between them. The CDR3 sequence is 11 residues long. The CDR3 loop reads CASSYNYGYTF. The DNA for the CDR3 is TGTGCCAGCAGCTATAACTATGGCTACACCTTC.

This chain joins TRBV5-1 and TRBJ1-3; 8 bases line up with TRBD1. CDR1 and CDR2 (germline): SGHRS, YFSETQ. There are 17 residues in the CDR3. J gave up 0 bases and V 3 bases, and 8 bases lay outside the gene matches. The CDR3 DNA is TGCGCCAGCAGCTACGGGGACAGGTCTTTCTCTGGAAACACCATATATTTT. It encodes CASSYGDRSFSGNTIYF.

This clone came up once. This chain uses TRBV5-1 with TRBJ2-1; 9 bases are shared with TRBD2. The CDR3 consists of 13 residues. From germline, CDR1 is SGHRS and CDR2 YFSETQ. V gave up 4 bases and J gave up 9 bases; unmatched junction bases: 5. The CDR3 nucleotides are TGCGCCAGCAGCGAGCGGGGGGTTTCTGAGCAGTTCTTC. Translated, it gives CASSERGVSEQFF.

The table lists this clone with a count of one. This chain uses TRBV5-1 with TRBJ1-1, with 8 nucleotides matching TRBD1. The CDR3 has 15 amino acids. The trim removed 0 bases at V and 0 bases at J, leaving 1 base unmatched. Germline V gene data show CDR1 as SGHRS and CDR2 as YFSETQ. CDR3 DNA sequence: TGCGCCAGCAGCTTGGCGACAGGGGTGAACACTGAAGCTTTCTTT. Translated, it gives CASSLATGVNTEAFF.

The rearrangement uses TRBV4-1 and TRBJ1-1; possible D gene TRBD1, 6 bases. This CDR3 contains 15 residues. Trimming shortened V by 2 bases and J by 8 bases, and 18 bases separated the two germline ends. CDR1 is MGHRA, CDR2 YSYEKL, per germline. CDR3 sequence reads: CASSQQTKQGAEAFF. CDR3 DNA: TGCGCCAGCAGCCAACAAACTAAACAGGGAGCAGAAGCTTTCTTT.

The chain employs TRBV5-6 and TRBJ2-1; D is ambiguous. The V end lost 0 bases, the J end lost 0 bases, and 4 bases lay between the germline ends. The length of the CDR3 is 14 residues. Germline V gives CDR1 SGHDT, CDR2 YYEEEE. The CDR3 nucleotides read TGTGCCAGCAGCTTGGTTAGCTCCTACAATGAGCAGTTCTTC. It yields the protein CASSLVSSYNEQFF.

This chain links TRBV7-8 with TRBJ2-3; TRBD1 might be the D (5 bases). This CDR3 has 16 residues. Trimming left V 1 base short and J 5 bases short, with 16 bases between. CDR1 and CDR2 (germline): SGHVS, FQNEAQ. CDR3 residues: CASSLDPGLGQDTQYF. The CDR3 DNA is TGTGCCAGCAGCTTAGATCCAGGTCTCGGACAAGATACGCAGTATTTT.

The chain is built from TRBV28 and TRBJ2-3; 8 nucleotides align to TRBD2. Trimming cost V 5 bases and J 2 bases; bases outside gene matches: 6. The CDR3 loop spans 15 amino acids. Germline values: CDR1 MDHEN, CDR2 SYDVKM. The CDR3 nucleotides are TGTGCCAGCAGTAGCGGGGGAGAAAACACAGATACGCAGTATTTT. Protein sequence: CASSSGGENTDTQYF.

The chain carries TRBV6-4 and TRBJ2-1; 8 nucleotides align to TRBD2. Germline CDR1 MRHNA, CDR2 SNTAGT. There are 14 residues in the CDR3. The V and J ends lost 3 bases and 4 bases, in that order; junction bases with no gene match: 2. CDR3 residues: CASSERGEYNEQFF. The CDR3 DNA sequence: TGTGCCAGCAGTGAGCGGGGGGAGTACAATGAGCAGTTCTTC.

The V gene is TRBV7-9, the J gene TRBJ1-1; no clear D gene. Germline V lookup: CDR1 SEHNR, CDR2 FQNEAQ (reference sequence). V lost 1 base and J 0 bases, leaving 6 bases between the germline ends. CDR3 length: 14 amino acids. The CDR3 DNA reads TGTGCCAGCAGCTTAGACGGGTTGAACACTGAAGCTTTCTTT. Translating gives CASSLDGLNTEAFF. The entire variable domain, with the rest obtained from reference TRBV7-9 and TRBJ1-1, is as follows: DTGVSQNPRHKITKRGQNVTFRCDPISEHNRLYWYRQTLGQGPEFLTYFQNEAQLEKSRLLSDRFSAERPKGSFSTLEIQRTEQGDSAMYLCASSLDGLNTEAFFGQGTRLTVV.

The chain is built from TRBV5-1 and TRBJ1-4; 8 nucleotides agree with TRBD1. CDR1 SGHRS and CDR2 YFSETQ come from the germline V gene. V dropped 2 bases and J dropped 5; count of bases not matched to a gene: 5. The CDR3 has 15 residues. CDR3 in amino acids: CASSLWTGYNEKLFF. CDR3 DNA: TGCGCCAGCAGCTTATGGACAGGGTACAATGAAAAACTGTTTTTT.

CDR3 residues: CASSGPRSSQPQHF. DNA for the CDR3: TGTGCCAGCAGTGGTCCGAGGAGTAGTCAGCCCCAGCATTTT. The chain couples TRBV25-1 to TRBJ1-5, with D hard to call. The V gene lost 4 bases and the J gene lost 6 bases, with 13 bases spanning the gap. Germline V lookup: CDR1 MGHDK, CDR2 SYGVNS. The CDR3 is 14 amino acids.

This chain connects TRBV6-6 to TRBJ2-7; D gene unclear. Germline CDR1 reads MNHNY; CDR2 reads SVGAGI (reference sequence). V dropped 6 bases and J dropped 0 bases, with 15 bases sitting between them. The CDR3 extends over 15 amino acids. The CDR3 DNA is TGTGCCAGCAGCGATACGACAACCAGCTCCTACGAGCAGTACTTC. Protein product: CASSDTTTSSYEQYF.

This chain connects TRBV27 to TRBJ1-2; TRBD1 matches 7 bases. This CDR3 contains 16 residues. Looked up from germline, CDR1 is MNHEY and CDR2 is SMNVEV (reference sequence). The junction had 13 bases not matched to a gene; V was cut back by 5 bases and J by 4 bases. As DNA, the CDR3 is TGTGCCAGCAGTCCACACACGGGACAGCTTCCCTATGGCTACACCTTC. It yields the protein CASSPHTGQLPYGYTF.

J is TRBJ2-5 and V is TRBV7-3; possible D gene TRBD2, 5 bases. This CDR3 spans 16 amino acids. Trimming took off 2 bases at V and 2 bases at J, with 15 bases between the two ends. Germline CDR1 SGHTA, CDR2 FQGTGA. The CDR3 loop reads CASSLLPRAAQETQYF. The CDR3, as DNA: TGTGCCAGCAGCTTACTACCCAGAGCGGCGCAAGAGACCCAGTACTTC.

The rearrangement links TRBV28 to TRBJ1-2; TRBD1 is a possible D gene (5 bases). The CDR3 consists of 12 residues. Germline V lookup: CDR1 MDHEN, CDR2 SYDVKM. Trimming left V 2 bases short and J 6 bases short, with 7 bases between. In DNA, the CDR3 is TGTGCCAGCAGTTTACAGGGACATGGCTACACCTTC. As protein: CASSLQGHGYTF.

V gene TRBV5-4 combines with J gene TRBJ2-3; either TRBD1 or TRBD2 may supply D (6 bases each). Germline loops: CDR1 SGHNT, CDR2 YYREEE (reference sequence). CDR3 length equals 14 residues. Trimming cost V 0 bases and J 4 bases, with 9 bases left between them. This CDR3 is CASSLGGASDTQYF. The CDR3 DNA is TGTGCCAGCAGCTTGGGGGGGGCCTCAGATACGCAGTATTTT.

The chain joins TRBV6-5 to TRBJ2-7; 11 bases are a match to TRBD1. The J segment lost 6 bases and the V segment lost 2 bases, leaving 9 bases of the junction unmatched. The CDR3 covers 16 residues. Germline assignment: CDR1 MNHEY and CDR2 SVGAGI. In nucleotides, the CDR3 is TGTGCCAGCAGTTACGAGCCCGGACAGGGGGCAGGCGAGCAGTACTTC. This gives the protein CASSYEPGQGAGEQYF.

The chain uses TRBV7-9 and TRBJ2-1; the match to TRBD1 covers 7 bases. Germline lookup yields CDR1 SEHNR and CDR2 FQNEAQ (reference sequence). This CDR3 is 14 amino acids long. J was trimmed by 8 bases and V by 2 bases; bases with no gene match: 6. CDR3 nucleotide sequence: TGTGCCAGCAGCTTACGCGACAGGGTGCATGAGCAGTTCTTC. Translation gives CASSLRDRVHEQFF.

The chain joins TRBV5-1 to TRBJ2-5; D possibly uses TRBD1 or TRBD2 (5 bases each). CDR3 size: 14 residues. V shed 4 bases and J shed 5 bases, with 15 bases lying between them. Germline CDR1 reads SGHRS; CDR2 reads YFSETQ. The CDR3 region is CASSPSWDGETQYF. The CDR3 nucleotides are TGCGCCAGCAGCCCGAGCTGGGACGGGGAGACCCAGTACTTC.

The chain joins TRBV5-1 to TRBJ1-2; D is unclear. This CDR3 is built from 14 residues. Deletions cut 3 bases from V and 4 bases from J, with 13 bases between. The germline CDR1 and CDR2 sequences are SGHRS and YFSETQ. CDR3 coding DNA: TGCGCCAGCAGCTACACCGGGTCCCTCTATGGCTACACCTTC. Amino acids: CASSYTGSLYGYTF.

The chain couples TRBV7-3 to TRBJ1-5; D is perhaps TRBD1 (5 bases). The V gene's germline CDR1 is SGHTA and CDR2 FQGTGA. The CDR3 spans 15 residues. V dropped 3 bases and J dropped 5 bases, with 14 bases sitting between them. The CDR3 region has the DNA TGTGCCAGCAGCTTGACCGGGGCTGACGATCAGCCCCAGCATTTT. Its translation: CASSLTGADDQPQHF.